The next 20 T cell receptor beta chains were all read from a single sample in a study of T cell changes during pregnancy in multiple sclerosis. Only in-frame clones appear in the TCRdb table, and some are missing; sequencing was by immunoSEQ multiplex PCR. This sample has over 85,000 clones, with around 92% found just once. Sequences were derived from peripheral blood, sampled after pregnancy. Receptor source: a female donor in good health, enrolled as a control in a pregnancy study.

With respect to this clone: The sample has other DNA sequences that encode this CDR3 too. The chain carries TRBV5-1 and TRBJ2-1; TRBD1 agrees at 7 bases. The CDR3 is 14 residues long. Trimming took 0 bases from V and 4 from J; bases not matched to a gene: 1. The germline gives CDR1 SGHRS, CDR2 YFSETQ. The DNA of the CDR3 is TGCGCCAGCAGCTTGGGACAGGGTTACAATGAGCAGTTCTTC. This encodes CASSLGQGYNEQFF.

The gene calls are TRBV11-2 and TRBJ1-4, with 7 bases aligning to TRBD1. The CDR3 is 15 amino acids. Per the germline V gene, CDR1 is SGHAT and CDR2 is FQNNGV. V was pared by 5 bases and J by 10 bases, with 13 bases of the junction left unmatched. Here the CDR3 DNA reads TGTGCCAGCAGCGGGAGAACAGGGGAGCCGACAAAACTGTTTTTT. Its protein is CASSGRTGEPTKLFF.

The chain joins TRBV4-3 to TRBJ1-2; D is undetermined. Trimming stripped 2 bases from V and 2 bases from J, with 18 bases between. CDR3 length: 17 residues. From germline, CDR1 is LGHNA and CDR2 YSLEER. CDR3 sequence (DNA): TGCGCCAGCAGCCAAAAAACCTCCCAAGCAGGCAACTATGGCTACACCTTC. It yields the protein CASSQKTSQAGNYGYTF.

The chain has TRBV10-2 and TRBJ1-5, with a possible D match to TRBD1 (5 bases). The CDR3 has 14 residues. Germline values: CDR1 WSHSY, CDR2 SAAADI. The V gene lost 6 bases and the J gene lost 2 bases, with 11 bases spanning the gap. CDR3 amino acids: CASRDGHGNQPQHF. The CDR3 DNA reads TGCGCCAGCAGGGACGGACACGGCAATCAGCCCCAGCATTTT.

This clone has just a few counts. The chain employs TRBV14 and TRBJ1-4; possible D gene TRBD1, 5 bases. CDR3 length equals 17 residues. The V gene's germline CDR1 is SGHDN and CDR2 FVKESK. V lost 5 bases to trimming and J lost 0 bases, with 16 bases between them. The CDR3 loop is CASSGTRGFATNEKLFF. For the CDR3, the DNA is TGTGCCAGCAGCGGGACTAGAGGATTCGCAACTAATGAAAAACTGTTTTTT.

This chain joins TRBV28 and TRBJ2-2; a possible D gene is TRBD1 (6 bases). The CDR3 is 13 residues long. Trimming left V 3 bases short and J 5 bases short, with 7 bases between. In germline, CDR1 is MDHEN, CDR2 SYDVKM. In DNA, the CDR3 is TGTGCCAGCAGTTTGGGGGCTACCGGGGAGCTGTTTTTT. It codes for CASSLGATGELFF. The full variable domain, completed using reference TRBV28 and TRBJ2-2, is DVKVTQSSRYLVKRTGEKVFLECVQDMDHENMFWYRQDPGLGLRLIYFSYDVKMKEKGDIPEGYSVSREKKERFSLILESASTNQTSMYLCASSLGATGELFFGEGSRLTVL.

V usage is TRBV27 and J usage is TRBJ1-6, with 9 bases aligning to TRBD1. The germline V gene encodes CDR1 MNHEY and CDR2 SMNVEV (reference sequence). The CDR3 length is 14 residues. With 2 bases clipped from V and 7 bases from J, the junction kept 0 bases outside the gene matches. In nucleotides, the CDR3 is TGTGCCAGCAGTTTAGGGACAGGGAATTCACCCCTCCACTTT. Its translation: CASSLGTGNSPLHF.

This chain uses TRBV19 with TRBJ2-7, with D perhaps matching TRBD2 (5 bases). The CDR3 has 14 residues. Trimming left V 3 bases short and J 7 bases short, with 16 bases between. Germline CDR1 LNHDA, CDR2 SQIVND (reference sequence). CDR3 in amino acids: CASSIPGRSGEQYF. Here the CDR3 DNA reads TGTGCCAGTAGTATCCCGGGCCGCTCGGGGGAGCAGTACTTC.

This clone was found once. The chain recombines TRBV6-6 with TRBJ1-2, with 7 bases aligning to TRBD1. The CDR3 covers 13 residues. CDR1 is MNHNY, CDR2 SVGAGI, per germline (reference sequence). Germline trimming cut 6 bases from V and 4 bases from J; bases unmatched to any gene: 5. The CDR3: CASRPQGIYGYTF. CDR3 DNA: TGTGCCAGCAGACCACAGGGGATCTATGGCTACACCTTC.

The J gene is TRBJ2-5, the V gene TRBV7-9; TRBD1 matches at 7 bases. V dropped 8 bases and J dropped 1; count of bases not matched to a gene: 7. Germline V gene lookup returns CDR1 SEHNR and CDR2 FQNEAQ (reference sequence). CDR3 length: 14 residues. This CDR3 reads CASGSGQPQETQYF. DNA for the CDR3: TGTGCCAGCGGATCGGGACAGCCCCAAGAGACCCAGTACTTC.

This rearrangement joins TRBV9 to TRBJ2-2; perhaps TRBD2 as D (5 bases). V gave up 6 bases and J gave up 4 bases, with 13 bases separating them. The CDR3 is made up of 14 amino acids. Germline values: CDR1 SGDLS, CDR2 YYNGEE. For the CDR3, the DNA is TGTGCCAGCACGAGGGCAGGAGGCACCGGGGAGCTGTTTTTT. It specifies CASTRAGGTGELFF.

In regard to this clone: An end of the junction differs from the germline gene, which may be a read error. This rearrangement joins TRBV7-2 to TRBJ1-2; D gene ambiguous. This CDR3 contains 11 residues. Germline CDR1 SGHTA, CDR2 FQGNSA. The chain's CDR3 is CASSSSAGGGF. Written as DNA, the CDR3 is TGTGCCAGCAGCTCCTCGGCCGGAGGAGGCTTC.

This chain connects TRBV15 to TRBJ1-2; a weak D match, TRBD1 (5 bases). There are 14 residues in the CDR3. V was trimmed by 1 base and J by 7 bases, leaving 13 bases between them. In germline, CDR1 is LNHNV, CDR2 YYDKDF (reference sequence). The DNA for the CDR3 is TGTGCCACCAGCAGAGCTTCACACCAGGGTGGCTACACCTTC. It yields the protein CATSRASHQGGYTF.

This clone was detected once. The chain recombines TRBV7-9 with TRBJ2-3; 8 bases agree with TRBD2. CDR1 is SEHNR and CDR2 is FQNEAQ in the germline V gene (reference sequence). J was trimmed by 4 bases and V by 1 base; bases with no gene match: 4. There are 15 residues in the CDR3. The CDR3 DNA reads as TGTGCCAGCAGCTTAGGGCGGGGGGCCGCAGATACGCAGTATTTT. Its protein is CASSLGRGAADTQYF.

The chain has TRBV7-9 and TRBJ1-6, with 7 bases fitting TRBD1. This CDR3 has 15 residues. V gave up 5 bases and J gave up 6 bases; unmatched junction bases: 7. CDR1 is SEHNR, CDR2 FQNEAQ, per germline (reference sequence). CDR3: CASSVRQGLNSPLHF. DNA for the CDR3: TGTGCCAGCAGCGTAAGACAGGGCCTTAATTCACCCCTCCACTTT.

The chain carries TRBV4-3 and TRBJ2-2, with a tentative D call TRBD1 (6 bases). The germline V gene encodes CDR1 LGHNA and CDR2 YSLEER. The CDR3 has 16 residues. V was trimmed by 4 bases and J by 1 base, leaving 13 bases between them. The CDR3: CASSPQGTWNTGELFF. In DNA form, the CDR3 reads TGCGCCAGCAGCCCCCAGGGGACATGGAACACCGGGGAGCTGTTTTTT.

This chain links TRBV7-3 with TRBJ2-5, with a weak D call TRBD1 (8 bases). Trimming took off 5 bases at V and 2 bases at J, with 15 bases between the two ends. The length of the CDR3 is 15 residues. Germline loops: CDR1 SGHTA, CDR2 FQGTGA. CDR3: CASSNNRGGQETQYF. CDR3 nucleotides: TGTGCCAGCAGCAACAACAGGGGGGGACAAGAGACCCAGTACTTC.

The chain carries TRBV19 and TRBJ1-2; 8 bases are a match to TRBD1. Germline CDR1 reads LNHDA; CDR2 reads SQIVND (reference sequence). The CDR3 runs to 14 residues. V was pared by 7 bases and J by 3 bases, with 7 bases of the junction left unmatched. CDR3 loop: CASTPRGRDYGYTF. The DNA of the CDR3 is TGTGCCAGTACCCCCAGGGGGCGCGACTATGGCTACACCTTC.

V and J are TRBV5-1 and TRBJ2-1; 7 bases are a match to TRBD2. CDR1 and CDR2 (germline): SGHRS, YFSETQ. After removal of 0 bases from V and 5 bases from J, the junction contained 5 bases not matched to a gene. This CDR3 spans 15 amino acids. The CDR3 nucleotides are TGCGCCAGCAGCTTGGTGGTGGGGGGGGACAATGAGCAGTTCTTC. Amino acids: CASSLVVGGDNEQFF.

The V call is TRBV28, the J call TRBJ1-3; no clear D. The length of the CDR3 is 16 residues. The V gene's germline CDR1 is MDHEN and CDR2 SYDVKM. The V and J ends lost 8 bases and 0 bases respectively, with 17 bases between them. The DNA for the CDR3 is TGTGCCAGCCGGGCCGGAGGTGGGAGCTCTGGAAACACCATATATTTT. This gives the protein CASRAGGGSSGNTIYF.